This T cell receptor (beta chain) came from a study of OX40 agonist ivuxolimab in advanced cancers. Method: immunoSEQ multiplex PCR; TCRdb's copy keeps in-frame clones and lacks some. There are roughly 70,000 clones in the sample; approximately 87% occur only once, and 0.68% lies in the top ten. CDR1 is SNHLY and CDR2 is FYNNEI in the germline V gene. The CDR3 length is 12 residues. V was cut by 10 bases and J by 6 bases, with 12 bases left in between. The TCR comes from an adult with an advanced solid tumor such as melanoma, head and neck, liver or kidney cancer. The V call is TRBV2, the J call TRBJ2-2; D call uncertain. The specimen comprised CD4+ or CD8+ T cells sorted from blood, sampled in a trial of the OX40 agonist ivuxolimab. The CDR3 DNA is TGTGCCACCGGGTGGGGTGCCGGGGAGCTGTTTTTT. It specifies CATGWGAGELFF.